The clone carrying this T cell receptor (beta chain) was seen only once. The antigen remains unidentified. The junction had 21 bases not matched to a gene; V was cut back by 4 bases and J by 4 bases. Germline CDR1 reads MGHRA; CDR2 reads YSYEKL. CDR3 length equals 19 residues. Using immunoSEQ multiplex PCR, the repertoire was profiled, and TCRdb retains in-frame clones only, with some absent. The table lists about 140,000 clones, roughly 85% of them singletons. This record comes from a study of T cell responses to AZD1222 COVID-19 vaccine. Findings and limits, study-wide: CD4 TCRs associated with vaccination spanned spike, dominating at 160-218 and 743-854. In all cases, repertoires were sampled only after the peak T cell response. Donor demographics were predominantly white British with a female majority; clonal diversity may be underestimated.

This material consisted of peripheral blood, taken on day 0 of AZD1222 vaccination. The genes are TRBV4-1 and TRBJ2-5, with 7 bases aligning to TRBD1. The sequence was collected from an adult in good health. The CDR3 here is CASSPQTSDRAIFSETQYF. Here the CDR3 DNA reads TGCGCCAGCAGCCCACAAACCTCCGACAGGGCTATATTTTCAGAGACCCAGTACTTC.